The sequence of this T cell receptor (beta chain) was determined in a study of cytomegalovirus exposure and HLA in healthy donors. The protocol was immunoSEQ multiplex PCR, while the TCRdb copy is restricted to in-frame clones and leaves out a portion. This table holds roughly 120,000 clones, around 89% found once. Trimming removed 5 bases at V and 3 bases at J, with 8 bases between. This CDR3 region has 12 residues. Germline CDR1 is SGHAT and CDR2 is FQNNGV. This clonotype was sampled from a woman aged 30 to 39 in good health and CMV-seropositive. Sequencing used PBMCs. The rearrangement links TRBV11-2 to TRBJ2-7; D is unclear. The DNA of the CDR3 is TGTGCCAGCAGCCAGATCCGCTACGAGCAGTACTTC. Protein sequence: CASSQIRYEQYF.